The 4 T cell receptor beta chains below all came from one sample that was sequenced in a study of T cells in Graves' hyperthyroidism and ophthalmopathy. Amplification yielded TCR beta CDR3 regions, with RNA transcripts as the source. First-round RT-PCR with HTBI primers amplified the TCR CDR3 region. TCRdb re-called the multiplex PCR reads with MiXCR, one entry per CDR3 protein. There are approximately 530,000 distinct CDR3 sequences in the sample; about 20% occur only once, and 47% lies in the top ten. Input material: blood. The receptors were sampled from a man between 40 and 49 years old with Graves' ophthalmopathy.

This clonotype was seen repeatedly, ten times or more. V gene TRBV20-1 combines with J gene TRBJ2-5, with a weak D call TRBD2 (5 bases). There are 15 residues in the CDR3. Germline values: CDR1 DFQATT, CDR2 SNEGSKA (reference sequence). V was shortened by 3 bases and J by 5 bases, with 19 bases between the two germline ends. CDR3 in DNA: TGCAGTGCTAGCGGACTTATCCGATCCGGCGAGACCCAGTACTTC. Protein product: CSASGLIRSGETQYF.

This clonotype has a handful of counts. This chain joins TRBV18 and TRBJ2-5, with D perhaps TRBD1 or TRBD2 (5 bases each). The CDR3 totals 13 residues. Per germline, CDR1 KGHSH and CDR2 LQKENI. Trimming left V 2 bases short and J 7 bases short, with 11 bases between. CDR3 DNA: TGTGCCAGCTCACCAGGGGCAGGGACGACCCAGTACTTC. It yields the protein CASSPGAGTTQYF.

V is TRBV12-3 or TRBV12-4 and J is TRBJ2-1; perhaps TRBD1 as D (5 bases). CDR3 length: 15 residues. V lost 0 bases and J 4 bases, leaving 10 bases between the germline ends. CDR3 in DNA: TGTGCCAGCAGTTTAGCAGGACCAGGGTACAATGAGCAGTTCTTC. This gives the protein CASSLAGPGYNEQFF.

This clonotype appeared many times. V gene TRBV7-6 combines with J gene TRBJ2-7; no clear D. The V and J ends lost 4 bases and 7 bases respectively, with 14 bases between them. Germline V lookup: CDR1 SGHVS, CDR2 FNYEAQ. This CDR3 has 13 amino acids. Here the CDR3 reads CASSSRPPEEQYF. The CDR3 nucleotides are TGTGCCAGCAGCTCCCGACCCCCTGAGGAGCAGTACTTC.